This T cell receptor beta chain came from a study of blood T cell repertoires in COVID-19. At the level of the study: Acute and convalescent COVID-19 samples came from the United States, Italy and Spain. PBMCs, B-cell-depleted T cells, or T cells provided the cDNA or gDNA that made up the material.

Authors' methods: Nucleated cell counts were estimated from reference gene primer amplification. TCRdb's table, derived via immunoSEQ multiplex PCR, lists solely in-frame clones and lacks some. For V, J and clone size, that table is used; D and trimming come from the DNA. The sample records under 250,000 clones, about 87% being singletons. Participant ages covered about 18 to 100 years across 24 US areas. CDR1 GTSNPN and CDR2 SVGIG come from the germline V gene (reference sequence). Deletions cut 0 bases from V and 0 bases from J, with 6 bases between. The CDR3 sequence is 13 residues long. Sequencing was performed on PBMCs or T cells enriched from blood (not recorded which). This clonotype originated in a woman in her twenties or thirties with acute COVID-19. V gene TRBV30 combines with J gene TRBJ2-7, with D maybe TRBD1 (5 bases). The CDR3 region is CAWSVDSSYEQYF. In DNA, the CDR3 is TGTGCCTGGAGTGTTGACAGCTCCTACGAGCAGTACTTC. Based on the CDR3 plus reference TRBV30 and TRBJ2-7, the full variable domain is SQTIHQWPATLVQPVGSPLSLECTVEGTSNPNLYWYRQAAGRGLQLLFYSVGIGQISSEVPQNLSASRPQDRQFILSSKKLLLSDSGFYLCAWSVDSSYEQYFGPGTRLTVT.